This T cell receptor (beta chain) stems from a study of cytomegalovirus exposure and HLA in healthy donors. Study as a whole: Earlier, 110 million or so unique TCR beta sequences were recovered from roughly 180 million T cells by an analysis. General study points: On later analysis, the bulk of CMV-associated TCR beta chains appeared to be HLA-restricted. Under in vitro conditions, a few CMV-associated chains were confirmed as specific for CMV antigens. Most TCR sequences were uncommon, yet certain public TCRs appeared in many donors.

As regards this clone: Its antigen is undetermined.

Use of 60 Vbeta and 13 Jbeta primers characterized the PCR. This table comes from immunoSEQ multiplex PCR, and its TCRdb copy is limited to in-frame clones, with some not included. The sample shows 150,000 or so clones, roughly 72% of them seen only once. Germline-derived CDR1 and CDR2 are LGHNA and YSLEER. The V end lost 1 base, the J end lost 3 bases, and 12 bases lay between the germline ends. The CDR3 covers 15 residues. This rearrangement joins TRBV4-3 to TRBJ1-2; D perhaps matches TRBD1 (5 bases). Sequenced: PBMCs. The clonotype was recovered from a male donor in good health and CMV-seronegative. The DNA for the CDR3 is TGCGCCAGCAGCCAAGGGGGGGGACCCCACTATGGCTACACCTTC. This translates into CASSQGGGPHYGYTF.